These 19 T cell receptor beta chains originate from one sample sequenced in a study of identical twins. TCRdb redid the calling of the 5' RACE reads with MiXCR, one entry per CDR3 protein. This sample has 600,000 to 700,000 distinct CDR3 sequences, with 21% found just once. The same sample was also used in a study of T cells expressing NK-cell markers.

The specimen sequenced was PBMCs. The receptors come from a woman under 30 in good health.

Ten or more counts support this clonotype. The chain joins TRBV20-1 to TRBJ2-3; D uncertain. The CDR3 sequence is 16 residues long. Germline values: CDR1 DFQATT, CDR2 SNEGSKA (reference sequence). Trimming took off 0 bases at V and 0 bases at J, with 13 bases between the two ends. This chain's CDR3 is CSARDMGGVSTDTQYF. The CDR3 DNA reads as TGCAGTGCTAGAGATATGGGCGGAGTTAGCACAGATACGCAGTATTTT.

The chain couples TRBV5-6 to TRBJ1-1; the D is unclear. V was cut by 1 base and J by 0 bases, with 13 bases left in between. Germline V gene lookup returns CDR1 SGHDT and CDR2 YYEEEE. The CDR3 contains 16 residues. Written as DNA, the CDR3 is TGTGCCAGCAGCTTGAGTCAAAGGTGGTTGAACACTGAAGCTTTCTTT. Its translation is CASSLSQRWLNTEAFF.

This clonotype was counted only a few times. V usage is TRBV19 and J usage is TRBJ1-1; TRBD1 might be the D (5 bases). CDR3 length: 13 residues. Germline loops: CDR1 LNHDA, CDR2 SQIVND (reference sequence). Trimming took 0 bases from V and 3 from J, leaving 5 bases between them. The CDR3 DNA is TGTGCCAGTAGTATAGAGGGGGACACTGAAGCTTTCTTT. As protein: CASSIEGDTEAFF.

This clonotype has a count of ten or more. The CDR3 coding sequence is TGTGCCACCAGCAGAGACCCCCGAGCGGACACAGATACGCAGTATTTT. Translated: CATSRDPRADTDTQYF. The chain couples TRBV15 to TRBJ2-3; tentatively, D is TRBD2 (5 bases). The germline CDR1 and CDR2 sequences are LNHNV and YYDKDF (reference sequence). Deletions cut 0 bases from V and 2 bases from J, with 12 bases between. CDR3 length: 16 amino acids.

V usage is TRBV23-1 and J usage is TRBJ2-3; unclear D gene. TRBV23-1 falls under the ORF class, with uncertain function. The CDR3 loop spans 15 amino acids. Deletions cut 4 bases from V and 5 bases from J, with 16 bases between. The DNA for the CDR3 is TGCGCCAGCAGTCCAGTTTCAGAATCGGGAGATACGCAGTATTTT. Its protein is CASSPVSESGDTQYF.

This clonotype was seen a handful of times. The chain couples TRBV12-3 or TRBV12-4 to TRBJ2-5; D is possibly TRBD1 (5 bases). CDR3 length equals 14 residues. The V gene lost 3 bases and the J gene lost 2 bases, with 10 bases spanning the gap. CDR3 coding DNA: TGTGCCAGCAGTTTGCGGAACAGGCAAGAGACCCAGTACTTC. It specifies CASSLRNRQETQYF.

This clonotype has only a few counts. The CDR3 sequence is CASSTGQGRVTQYF. The CDR3 nucleotides read TGTGCCAGCAGCACCGGACAGGGAAGGGTGACCCAGTACTTC. The J gene is TRBJ2-5, the V gene TRBV21-1; the table's D call, TRBD1, was not checked against the DNA. TRBV21-1 has pseudogene status. The CDR3 contains 14 residues.

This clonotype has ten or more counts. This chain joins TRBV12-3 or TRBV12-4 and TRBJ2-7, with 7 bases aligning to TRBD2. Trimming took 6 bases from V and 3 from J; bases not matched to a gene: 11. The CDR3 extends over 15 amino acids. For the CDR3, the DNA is TGTGCCAGCAGCACTAGACTAGCTGCTTACTACGAGCAGTACTTC. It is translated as CASSTRLAAYYEQYF.

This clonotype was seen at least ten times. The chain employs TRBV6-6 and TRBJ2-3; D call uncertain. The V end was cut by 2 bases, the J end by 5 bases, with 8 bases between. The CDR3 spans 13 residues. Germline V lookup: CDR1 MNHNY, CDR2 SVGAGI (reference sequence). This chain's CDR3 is CASSYNSRDTQYF. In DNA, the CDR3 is TGTGCCAGCAGTTACAACAGCCGAGATACGCAGTATTTT.

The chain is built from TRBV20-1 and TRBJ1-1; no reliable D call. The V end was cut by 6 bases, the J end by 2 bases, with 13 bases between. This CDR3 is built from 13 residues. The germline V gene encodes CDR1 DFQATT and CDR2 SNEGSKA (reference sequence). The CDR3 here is CSAARADNTEAFF. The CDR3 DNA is TGCAGTGCGGCGAGGGCGGATAACACTGAAGCTTTCTTT.

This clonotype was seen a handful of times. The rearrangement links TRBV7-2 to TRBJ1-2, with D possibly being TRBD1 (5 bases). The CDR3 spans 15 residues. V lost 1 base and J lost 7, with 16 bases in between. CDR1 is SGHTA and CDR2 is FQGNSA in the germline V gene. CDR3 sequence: CASSLENRPKGGYTF. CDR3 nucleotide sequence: TGTGCCAGCAGCTTAGAAAACAGGCCTAAGGGTGGCTACACCTTC.

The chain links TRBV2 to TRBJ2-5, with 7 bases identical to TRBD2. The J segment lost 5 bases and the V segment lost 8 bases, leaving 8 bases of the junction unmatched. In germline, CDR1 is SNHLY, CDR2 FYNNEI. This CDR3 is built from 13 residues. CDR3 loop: CASYGREGETQYF. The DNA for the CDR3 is TGTGCCAGCTATGGGAGGGAAGGGGAGACCCAGTACTTC.

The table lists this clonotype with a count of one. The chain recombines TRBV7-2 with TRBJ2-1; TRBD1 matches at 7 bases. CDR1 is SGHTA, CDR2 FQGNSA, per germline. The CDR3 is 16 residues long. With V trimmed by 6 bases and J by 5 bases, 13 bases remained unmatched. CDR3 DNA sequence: TGTGCCAGCAGTTCCGTTAGGGGGCTTTTGAACAATGAGCAGTTCTTC. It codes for CASSSVRGLLNNEQFF.

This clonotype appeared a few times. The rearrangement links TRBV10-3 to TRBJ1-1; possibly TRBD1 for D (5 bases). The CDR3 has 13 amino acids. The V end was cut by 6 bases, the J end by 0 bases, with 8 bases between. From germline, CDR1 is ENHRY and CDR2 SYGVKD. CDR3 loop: CAISRQLNTEAFF. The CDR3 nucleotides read TGTGCCATCAGCCGACAGCTGAACACTGAAGCTTTCTTT.

CDR3 DNA: TGCAGCGTCCTCGGACTAGCGGGAGAAAAGACCCAGTACTTC. Residues: CSVLGLAGEKTQYF. This rearrangement joins TRBV29-1 to TRBJ2-5; 13 bases fit TRBD2. Trimming at V came to 6 bases and at J to 6 bases, leaving 7 bases not matched to a gene. Germline V gene lookup returns CDR1 SQVTM and CDR2 ANQGSEA. The CDR3 totals 14 residues.

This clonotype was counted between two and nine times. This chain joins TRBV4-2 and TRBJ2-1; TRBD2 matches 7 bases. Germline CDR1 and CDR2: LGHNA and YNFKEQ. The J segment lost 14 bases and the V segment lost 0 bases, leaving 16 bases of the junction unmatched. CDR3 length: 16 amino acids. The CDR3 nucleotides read TGTGCCAGCAGCCAAGATCTAGGGCTAGCGGAAATATTCAAGTTCTTC. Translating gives CASSQDLGLAEIFKFF.

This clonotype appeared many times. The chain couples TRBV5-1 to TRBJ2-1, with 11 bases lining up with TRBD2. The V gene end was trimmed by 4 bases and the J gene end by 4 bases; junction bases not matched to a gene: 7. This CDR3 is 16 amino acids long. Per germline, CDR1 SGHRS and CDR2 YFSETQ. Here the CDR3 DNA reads TGCGCCAGCAGCCCCCCCGGGACTAGCGGATACAATGAGCAGTTCTTC. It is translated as CASSPPGTSGYNEQFF.

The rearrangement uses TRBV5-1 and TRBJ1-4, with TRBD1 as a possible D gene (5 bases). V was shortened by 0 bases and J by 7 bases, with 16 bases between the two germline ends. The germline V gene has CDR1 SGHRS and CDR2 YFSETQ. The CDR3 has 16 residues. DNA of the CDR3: TGCGCCAGCAGCTTGGCCGGGGGGACGTCCGGTGAAAAACTGTTTTTT. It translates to CASSLAGGTSGEKLFF.

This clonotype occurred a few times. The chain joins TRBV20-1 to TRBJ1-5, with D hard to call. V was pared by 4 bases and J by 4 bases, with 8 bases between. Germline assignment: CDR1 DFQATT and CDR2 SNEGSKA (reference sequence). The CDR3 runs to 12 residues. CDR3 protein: CSATFLNQPQHF. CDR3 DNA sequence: TGCAGTGCTACCTTCTTAAATCAGCCCCAGCATTTT.